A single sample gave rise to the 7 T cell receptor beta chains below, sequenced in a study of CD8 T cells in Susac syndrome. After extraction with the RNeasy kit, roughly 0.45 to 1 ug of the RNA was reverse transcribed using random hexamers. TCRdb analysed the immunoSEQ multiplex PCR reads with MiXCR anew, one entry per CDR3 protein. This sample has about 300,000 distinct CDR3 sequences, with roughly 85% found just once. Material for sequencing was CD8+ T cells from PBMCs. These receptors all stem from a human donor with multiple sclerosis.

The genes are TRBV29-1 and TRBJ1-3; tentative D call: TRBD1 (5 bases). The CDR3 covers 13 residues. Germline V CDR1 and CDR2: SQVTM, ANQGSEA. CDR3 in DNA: TGCAGTGCGGGGACGACCTCTGGAAACACCATATATTTT. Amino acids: CSAGTTSGNTIYF.

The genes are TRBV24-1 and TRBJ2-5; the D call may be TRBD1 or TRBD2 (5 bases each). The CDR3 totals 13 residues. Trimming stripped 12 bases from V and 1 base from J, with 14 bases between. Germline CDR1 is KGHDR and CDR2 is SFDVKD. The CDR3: CASRRGSQETQYF. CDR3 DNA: TGTGCCTCTCGCCGGGGCTCCCAAGAGACCCAGTACTTC.

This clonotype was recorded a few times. This CDR3 reads CASSQELQGYEKLFF. CDR3 coding DNA: TGCGCCAGCAGCCAGGAGCTTCAGGGTTATGAAAAACTGTTTTTT. The rearrangement joins TRBV4-1 to TRBJ1-4; possible D gene TRBD1, 5 bases. This CDR3 comprises 15 residues. The V end lost 3 bases, the J end lost 6 bases, and 14 bases lay between the germline ends. Germline V CDR1 and CDR2: MGHRA, YSYEKL.

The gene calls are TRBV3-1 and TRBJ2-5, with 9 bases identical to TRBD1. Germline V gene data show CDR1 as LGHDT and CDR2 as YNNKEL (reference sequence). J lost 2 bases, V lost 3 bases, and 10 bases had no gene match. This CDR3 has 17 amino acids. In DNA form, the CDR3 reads TGTGCCAGCAGCCACATCCGGGACAGGGTTTCTCAAGAGACCCAGTACTTC. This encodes CASSHIRDRVSQETQYF.

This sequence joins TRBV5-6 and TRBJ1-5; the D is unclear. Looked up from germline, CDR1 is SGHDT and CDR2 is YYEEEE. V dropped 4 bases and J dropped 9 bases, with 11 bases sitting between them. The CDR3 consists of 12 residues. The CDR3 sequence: CASSPLQGPQHF. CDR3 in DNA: TGTGCCAGCAGCCCCCTGCAAGGGCCCCAGCATTTT.

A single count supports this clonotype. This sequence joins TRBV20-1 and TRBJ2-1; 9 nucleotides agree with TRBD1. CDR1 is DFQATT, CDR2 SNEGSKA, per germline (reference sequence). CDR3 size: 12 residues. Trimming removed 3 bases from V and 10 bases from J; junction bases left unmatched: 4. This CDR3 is CSARGTGQEQFF. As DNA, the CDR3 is TGCAGTGCTAGGGGGACAGGGCAGGAGCAGTTCTTC.

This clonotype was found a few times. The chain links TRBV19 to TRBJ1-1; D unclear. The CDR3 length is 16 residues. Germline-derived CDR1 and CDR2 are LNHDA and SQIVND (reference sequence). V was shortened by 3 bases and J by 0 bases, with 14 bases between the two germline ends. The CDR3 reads CASSMLAGGMNTEAFF. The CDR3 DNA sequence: TGTGCCAGTAGTATGTTGGCCGGAGGGATGAACACTGAAGCTTTCTTT.